Below are 9 T cell receptor beta chains sequenced from a single sample in a study of T cell changes during pregnancy in multiple sclerosis. The table came from immunoSEQ multiplex PCR; TCRdb's copy has only in-frame clones and leaves some out. The sample has 25,000 to 35,000 clones; about 87% are singletons. The starting material was CD8+ T cells from peripheral blood mononuclear cells, obtained before pregnancy. The receptors originated from a female donor with multiple sclerosis, enrolled in a pregnancy study.

Note on this clone: Different DNA sequences within this sample yield the same CDR3. J is TRBJ2-7 and V is TRBV27, with D possibly being TRBD1 (5 bases). This CDR3 region has 13 residues. V shed 5 bases and J shed 1 base, with 9 bases lying between them. Germline V gene data show CDR1 as MNHEY and CDR2 as SMNVEV (reference sequence). CDR3 nucleotide sequence: TGTGCCAGCAGTCTAAGGGGTTCCTACGAGCAGTACTTC. Its protein is CASSLRGSYEQYF.

The genes are TRBV7-9 and TRBJ2-3; 12 bases match TRBD2. Per germline, CDR1 SEHNR and CDR2 FQNEAQ (reference sequence). There are 18 residues in the CDR3. V shed 5 bases, J shed 0 bases, and the junction held 9 bases outside the gene matches. CDR3 loop: CASSLYYGTSGSTDTQYF. In nucleotides, the CDR3 is TGTGCCAGCAGCCTCTATTACGGGACTAGCGGGAGCACAGATACGCAGTATTTT.

The V gene is TRBV18, the J gene TRBJ2-7; D perhaps matches TRBD1 (5 bases). Deletions cut 4 bases from V and 0 bases from J, with 13 bases between. This CDR3 region has 15 residues. Germline V gene lookup returns CDR1 KGHSH and CDR2 LQKENI. DNA for the CDR3: TGTGCCAGCTCACACGAATCAGACAGCTCCTACGAGCAGTACTTC. Translating it yields CASSHESDSSYEQYF. Full variable domain (outside the CDR3, taken from reference TRBV18 and TRBJ2-7): NAGVMQNPRHLVRRRGQEARLRCSPMKGHSHVYWYRQLPEEGLKFMVYLQKENIIDESGMPKERFSAEFPKEGPSILRIQQVVRGDSAAYFCASSHESDSSYEQYFGPGTRLTVT.

This chain links TRBV13 with TRBJ1-1; the D is unclear. Germline CDR1 reads PRHDT; CDR2 reads FYEKMQ (reference sequence). The CDR3 has 14 amino acids. V gave up 4 bases and J gave up 11 bases, with 20 bases separating them. The CDR3 DNA follows: TGTGCCAGCAGCTCCCCGGGGAGGGAGCCCCCCGCTTTCTTT. Translating gives CASSSPGREPPAFF.

The chain joins TRBV5-6 to TRBJ2-1; no definite D call. V shed 1 base and J shed 6 bases, with 5 bases lying between them. Germline CDR1 SGHDT, CDR2 YYEEEE. The CDR3 contains 12 residues. The DNA for the CDR3 is TGTGCCAGCAGCTTGAAACTCAATGAGCAGTTCTTC. It encodes CASSLKLNEQFF.

V usage is TRBV10-3 and J usage is TRBJ2-7; 7 bases agree with TRBD2. CDR1 and CDR2 from the germline V gene are ENHRY and SYGVKD. The CDR3 has 17 amino acids. V was clipped by 2 bases and J by 3 bases; unmatched bases: 13. The CDR3 is CAISEREGWGLNYEQYF. CDR3 nucleotides: TGTGCCATCAGTGAGAGGGAGGGCTGGGGACTTAACTACGAGCAGTACTTC.

The chain uses TRBV28 and TRBJ2-7; TRBD1 matches 9 bases. V lost 5 bases to trimming and J lost 7 bases; unmatched junction nucleotides: 9. Germline V gene data show CDR1 as MDHEN and CDR2 as SYDVKM. The CDR3 length is 14 residues. CDR3 DNA sequence: TGTGCCAGCAGTCCTCCCGGGACAGGGAGGGAGCAGTACTTC. This sequence encodes CASSPPGTGREQYF.

The chain recombines TRBV7-2 with TRBJ2-1, with 12 bases fitting TRBD2. The CDR3 is 17 residues long. After removal of 5 bases from V and 5 bases from J, the junction contained 10 bases not matched to a gene. The germline gives CDR1 SGHTA, CDR2 FQGNSA. The CDR3 coding sequence is TGTGCCAGCAGCCGCGGACTAGCGGGAACCTTTAACAATGAGCAGTTCTTC. Translated: CASSRGLAGTFNNEQFF.

This clone has just a few counts. This chain uses TRBV28 with TRBJ2-1; D is perhaps TRBD2 (5 bases). The CDR3 sequence is 12 residues long. The V end lost 5 bases, the J end lost 12 bases, and 14 bases lay between the germline ends. CDR1 and CDR2 (germline): MDHEN, SYDVKM. The CDR3 sequence is CASSPLESLQFF. The CDR3 bases are TGTGCCAGCAGTCCACTAGAGTCGTTGCAGTTCTTC.